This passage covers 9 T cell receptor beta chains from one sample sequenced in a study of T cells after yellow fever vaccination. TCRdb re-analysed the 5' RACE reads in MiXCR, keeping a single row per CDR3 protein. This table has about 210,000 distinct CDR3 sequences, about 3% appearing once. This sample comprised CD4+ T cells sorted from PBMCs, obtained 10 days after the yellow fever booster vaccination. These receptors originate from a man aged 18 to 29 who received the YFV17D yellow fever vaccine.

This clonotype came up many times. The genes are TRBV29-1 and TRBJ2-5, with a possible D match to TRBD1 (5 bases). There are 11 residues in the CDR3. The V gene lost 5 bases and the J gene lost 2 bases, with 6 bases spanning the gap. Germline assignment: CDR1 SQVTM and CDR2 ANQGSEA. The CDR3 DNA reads TGCAGCGTTAGACAGCAAGAGACCCAGTACTTC. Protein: CSVRQQETQYF.

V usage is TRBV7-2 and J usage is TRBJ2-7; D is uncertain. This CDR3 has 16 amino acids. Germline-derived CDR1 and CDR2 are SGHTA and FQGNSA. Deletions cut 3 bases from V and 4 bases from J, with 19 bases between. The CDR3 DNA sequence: TGTGCCAGCAGCTTCGCCCCAATGGCGGAGAGTTACGAGCAGTACGTC. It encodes CASSFAPMAESYEQYV.

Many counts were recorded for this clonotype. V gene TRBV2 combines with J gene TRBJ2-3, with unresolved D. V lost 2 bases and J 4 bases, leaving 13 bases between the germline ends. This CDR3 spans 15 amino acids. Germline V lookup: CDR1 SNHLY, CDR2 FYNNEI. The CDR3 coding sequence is TGTGCCAGCAGTGAATCCTCGGTATTGGCAGATACGCAGTATTTT. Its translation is CASSESSVLADTQYF.

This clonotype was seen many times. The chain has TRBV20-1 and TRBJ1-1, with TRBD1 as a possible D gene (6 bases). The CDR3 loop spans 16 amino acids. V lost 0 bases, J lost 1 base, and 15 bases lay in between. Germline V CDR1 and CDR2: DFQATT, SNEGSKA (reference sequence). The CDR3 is CSARDPSTGGNTEAFF. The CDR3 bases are TGCAGTGCTAGAGACCCTTCGACAGGCGGGAACACTGAAGCTTTCTTT.

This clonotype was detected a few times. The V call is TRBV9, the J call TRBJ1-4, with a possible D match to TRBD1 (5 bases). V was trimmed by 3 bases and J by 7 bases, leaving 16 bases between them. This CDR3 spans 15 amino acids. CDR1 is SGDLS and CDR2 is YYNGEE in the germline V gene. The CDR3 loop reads CASSATGTFSEKLFF. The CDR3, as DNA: TGTGCCAGCAGCGCGACCGGGACTTTCAGTGAAAAACTGTTTTTT.

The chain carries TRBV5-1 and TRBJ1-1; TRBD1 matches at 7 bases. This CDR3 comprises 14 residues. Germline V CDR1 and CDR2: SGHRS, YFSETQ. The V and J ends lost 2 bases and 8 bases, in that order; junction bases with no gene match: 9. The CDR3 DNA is TGCGCCAGCAGCTTTCGACCGGCGGGACAGGAAGCTTTCTTT. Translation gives CASSFRPAGQEAFF. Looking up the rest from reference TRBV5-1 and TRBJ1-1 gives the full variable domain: KAGVTQTPRYLIKTRGQQVTLSCSPISGHRSVSWYQQTPGQGLQFLFEYFSETQRNKGNFPGRFSGRQFSNSRSEMNVSTLELGDSALYLCASSFRPAGQEAFFGQGTRLTVV.

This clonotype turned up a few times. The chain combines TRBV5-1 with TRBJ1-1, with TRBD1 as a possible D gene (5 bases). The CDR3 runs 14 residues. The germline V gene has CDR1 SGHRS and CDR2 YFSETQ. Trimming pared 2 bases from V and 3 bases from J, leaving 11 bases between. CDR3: CASSFEGWDTEAFF. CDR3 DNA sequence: TGCGCCAGCAGCTTCGAGGGGTGGGACACTGAAGCTTTCTTT.

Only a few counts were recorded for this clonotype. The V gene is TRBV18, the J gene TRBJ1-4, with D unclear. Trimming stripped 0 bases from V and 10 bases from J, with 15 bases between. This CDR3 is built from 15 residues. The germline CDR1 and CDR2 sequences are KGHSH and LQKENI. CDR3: CASSPPEGRVRKLFF. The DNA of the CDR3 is TGTGCCAGCTCACCACCTGAGGGTAGAGTAAGAAAACTGTTTTTT.

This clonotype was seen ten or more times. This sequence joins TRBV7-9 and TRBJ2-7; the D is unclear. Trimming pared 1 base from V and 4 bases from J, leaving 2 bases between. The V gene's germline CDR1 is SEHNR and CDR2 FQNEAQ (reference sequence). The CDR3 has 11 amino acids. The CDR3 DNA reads TGTGCCAGCAGCTTAGAATACGAGCAGTACTTC. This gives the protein CASSLEYEQYF. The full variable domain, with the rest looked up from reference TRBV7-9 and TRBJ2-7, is DTGVSQNPRHKITKRGQNVTFRCDPISEHNRLYWYRQTLGQGPEFLTYFQNEAQLEKSRLLSDRFSAERPKGSFSTLEIQRTEQGDSAMYLCASSLEYEQYFGPGTRLTVT.